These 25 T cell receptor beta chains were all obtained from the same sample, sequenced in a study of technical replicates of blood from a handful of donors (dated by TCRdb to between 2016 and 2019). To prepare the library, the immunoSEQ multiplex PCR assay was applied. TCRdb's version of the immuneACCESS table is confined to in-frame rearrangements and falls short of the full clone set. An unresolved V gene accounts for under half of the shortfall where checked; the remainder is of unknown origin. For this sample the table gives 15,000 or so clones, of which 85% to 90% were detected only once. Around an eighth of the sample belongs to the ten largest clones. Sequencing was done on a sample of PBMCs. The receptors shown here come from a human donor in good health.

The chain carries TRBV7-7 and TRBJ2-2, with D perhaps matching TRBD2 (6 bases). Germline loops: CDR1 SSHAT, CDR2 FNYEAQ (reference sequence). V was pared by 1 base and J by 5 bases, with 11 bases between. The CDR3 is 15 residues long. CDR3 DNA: TGTGCCAGCAGCTTAGGGGGGGAGAGGACCGGGGAGCTGTTTTTT. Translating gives CASSLGGERTGELFF.

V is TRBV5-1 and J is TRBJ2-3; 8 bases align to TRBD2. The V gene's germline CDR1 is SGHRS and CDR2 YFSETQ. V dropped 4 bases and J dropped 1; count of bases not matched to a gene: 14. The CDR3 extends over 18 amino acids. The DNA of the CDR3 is TGCGCCAGCAGCCCCGAGGATCGGGGGGGGACTGGCACAGATACGCAGTATTTT. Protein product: CASSPEDRGGTGTDTQYF. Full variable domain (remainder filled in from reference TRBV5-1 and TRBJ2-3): KAGVTQTPRYLIKTRGQQVTLSCSPISGHRSVSWYQQTPGQGLQFLFEYFSETQRNKGNFPGRFSGRQFSNSRSEMNVSTLELGDSALYLCASSPEDRGGTGTDTQYFGPGTRLTVL.

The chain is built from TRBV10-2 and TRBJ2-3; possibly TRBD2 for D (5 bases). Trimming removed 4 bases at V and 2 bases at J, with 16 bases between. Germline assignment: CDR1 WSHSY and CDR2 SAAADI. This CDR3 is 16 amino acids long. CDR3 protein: CASSGLGRGYTDTQYF. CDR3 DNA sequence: TGCGCCAGCAGTGGCTTGGGTCGGGGATACACAGATACGCAGTATTTT.

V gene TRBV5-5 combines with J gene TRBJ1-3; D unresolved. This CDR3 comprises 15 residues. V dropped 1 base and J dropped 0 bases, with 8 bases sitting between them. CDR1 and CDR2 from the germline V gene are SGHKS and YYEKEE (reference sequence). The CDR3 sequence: CASSLTSVSGNTIYF. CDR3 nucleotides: TGTGCCAGCAGCTTGACATCCGTCTCTGGAAACACCATATATTTT.

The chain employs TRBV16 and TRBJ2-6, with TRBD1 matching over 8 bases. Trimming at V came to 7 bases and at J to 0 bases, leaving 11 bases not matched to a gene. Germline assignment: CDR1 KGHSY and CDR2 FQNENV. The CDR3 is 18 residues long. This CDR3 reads CASTHQGAQFSGANVLTF. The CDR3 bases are TGTGCCAGCACCCACCAGGGGGCGCAATTCTCTGGGGCCAACGTCCTGACTTTC.

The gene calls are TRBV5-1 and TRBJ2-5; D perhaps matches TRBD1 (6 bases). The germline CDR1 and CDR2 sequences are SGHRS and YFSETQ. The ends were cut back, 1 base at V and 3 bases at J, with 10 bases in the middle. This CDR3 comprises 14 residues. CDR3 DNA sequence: TGCGCCAGCAGCTTGTCAGGGGTAGAAGAGACCCAGTACTTC. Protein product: CASSLSGVEETQYF.

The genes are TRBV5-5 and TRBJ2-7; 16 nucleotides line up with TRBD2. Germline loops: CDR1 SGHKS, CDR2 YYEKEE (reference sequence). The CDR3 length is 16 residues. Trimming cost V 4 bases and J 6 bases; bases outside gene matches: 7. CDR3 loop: CASSIGTSGRASEQYF. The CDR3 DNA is TGTGCCAGCAGCATAGGGACTAGCGGGAGGGCAAGCGAGCAGTACTTC.

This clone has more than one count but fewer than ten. The CDR3 region is CASSSDMAGQPQHF. CDR3 DNA sequence: TGTGCCAGCAGCTCAGACATGGCCGGTCAGCCCCAGCATTTT. J is TRBJ1-5 and V is TRBV7-2; D is ambiguous. The CDR3 spans 14 residues. Germline V gene data show CDR1 as SGHTA and CDR2 as FQGNSA. V lost 4 bases, J lost 6 bases, and 13 bases lay in between.

CDR3 amino acids: CASSVAGGESQPQHF. The CDR3 nucleotides read TGTGCCAGCAGTGTTGCGGGAGGGGAAAGTCAGCCCCAGCATTTT. This sequence joins TRBV2 and TRBJ1-5; a possible D gene is TRBD1 (5 bases). The V and J ends lost 4 bases and 6 bases respectively, with 16 bases between them. In germline, CDR1 is SNHLY, CDR2 FYNNEI. The CDR3 spans 15 residues.

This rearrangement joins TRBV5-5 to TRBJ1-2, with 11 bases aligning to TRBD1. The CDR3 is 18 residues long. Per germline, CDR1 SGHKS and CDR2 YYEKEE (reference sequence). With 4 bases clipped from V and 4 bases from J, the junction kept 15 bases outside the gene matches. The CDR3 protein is CASSPFWDRGYYSYGYTF. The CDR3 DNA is TGTGCCAGCAGCCCGTTCTGGGACAGGGGGTATTATAGCTATGGCTACACCTTC.

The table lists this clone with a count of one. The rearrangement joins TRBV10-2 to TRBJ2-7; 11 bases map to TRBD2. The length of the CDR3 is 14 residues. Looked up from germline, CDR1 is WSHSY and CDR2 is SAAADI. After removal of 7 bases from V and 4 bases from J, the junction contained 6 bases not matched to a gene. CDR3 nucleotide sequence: TGCGCCAGCACCGGGACTAGCGGATTTTACGAGCAGTACTTC. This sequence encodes CASTGTSGFYEQYF.

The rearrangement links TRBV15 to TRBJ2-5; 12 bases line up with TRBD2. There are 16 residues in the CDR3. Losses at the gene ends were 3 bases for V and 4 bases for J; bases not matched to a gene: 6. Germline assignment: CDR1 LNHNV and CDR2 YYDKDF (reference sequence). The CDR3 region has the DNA TGTGCCACCAGCAGTCCGACTAGCGGGAGTCTAGAGACCCAGTACTTC. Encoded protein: CATSSPTSGSLETQYF.

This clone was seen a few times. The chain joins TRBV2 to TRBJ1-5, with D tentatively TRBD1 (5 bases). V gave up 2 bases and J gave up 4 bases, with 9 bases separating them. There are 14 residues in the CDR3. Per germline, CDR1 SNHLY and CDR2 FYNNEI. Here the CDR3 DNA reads TGTGCCAGCAGTGAAAGGGGCCTAAATCAGCCCCAGCATTTT. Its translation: CASSERGLNQPQHF.

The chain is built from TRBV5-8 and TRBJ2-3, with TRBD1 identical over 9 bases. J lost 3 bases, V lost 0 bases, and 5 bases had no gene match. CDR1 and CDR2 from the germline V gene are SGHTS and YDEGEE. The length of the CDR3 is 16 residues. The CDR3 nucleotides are TGTGCCAGCAGCTTGGCGGCGACAGGGGGAACAGATACGCAGTATTTT. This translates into CASSLAATGGTDTQYF.

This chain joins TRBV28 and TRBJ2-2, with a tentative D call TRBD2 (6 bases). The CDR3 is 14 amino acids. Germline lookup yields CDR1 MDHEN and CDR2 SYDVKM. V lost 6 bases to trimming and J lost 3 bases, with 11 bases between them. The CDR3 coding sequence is TGTGCCAGCAGGGAGGGCCCTTACACCGGGGAGCTGTTTTTT. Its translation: CASREGPYTGELFF. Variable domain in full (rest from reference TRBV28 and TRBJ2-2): DVKVTQSSRYLVKRTGEKVFLECVQDMDHENMFWYRQDPGLGLRLIYFSYDVKMKEKGDIPEGYSVSREKKERFSLILESASTNQTSMYLCASREGPYTGELFFGEGSRLTVL.

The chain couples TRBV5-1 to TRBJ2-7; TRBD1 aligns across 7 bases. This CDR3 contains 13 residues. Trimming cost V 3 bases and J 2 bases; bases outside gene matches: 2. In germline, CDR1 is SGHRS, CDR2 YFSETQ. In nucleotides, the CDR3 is TGCGCCAGCAGCTCGGGACAGACCTACGAGCAGTACTTC. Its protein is CASSSGQTYEQYF.

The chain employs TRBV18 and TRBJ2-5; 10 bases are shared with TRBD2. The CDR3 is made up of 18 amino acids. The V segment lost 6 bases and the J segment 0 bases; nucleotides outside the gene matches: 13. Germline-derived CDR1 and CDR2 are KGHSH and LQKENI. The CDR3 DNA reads TGTGCCAGCTCCCAGCGTCCTTCTAGCGGGAGTTACCAAGAGACCCAGTACTTC. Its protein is CASSQRPSSGSYQETQYF.

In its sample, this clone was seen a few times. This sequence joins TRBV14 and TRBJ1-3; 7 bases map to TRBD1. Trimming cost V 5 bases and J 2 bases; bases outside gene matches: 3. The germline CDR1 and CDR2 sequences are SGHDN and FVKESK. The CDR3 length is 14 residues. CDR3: CASSSGTAGNTIYF. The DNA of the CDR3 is TGTGCCAGCAGCTCCGGGACAGCTGGAAACACCATATATTTT.

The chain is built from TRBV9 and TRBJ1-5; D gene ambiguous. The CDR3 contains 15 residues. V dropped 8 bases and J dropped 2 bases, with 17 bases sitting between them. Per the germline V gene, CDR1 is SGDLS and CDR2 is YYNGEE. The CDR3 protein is CARTPLVRRNQPQHF. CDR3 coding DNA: TGTGCCAGAACACCTCTTGTGAGGCGCAATCAGCCCCAGCATTTT.

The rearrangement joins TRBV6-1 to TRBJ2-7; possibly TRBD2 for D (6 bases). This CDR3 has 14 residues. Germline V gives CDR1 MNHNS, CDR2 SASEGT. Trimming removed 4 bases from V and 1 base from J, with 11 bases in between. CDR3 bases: TGTGCCAGCAGTGGGGTCGGGAGATCCTACGAGCAGTACTTC. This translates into CASSGVGRSYEQYF.

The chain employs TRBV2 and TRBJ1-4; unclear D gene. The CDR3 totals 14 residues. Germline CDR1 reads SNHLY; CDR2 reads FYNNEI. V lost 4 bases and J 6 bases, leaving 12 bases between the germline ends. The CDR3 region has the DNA TGTGCCAGCAGTGTCACAAACAGAGATGAAAAACTGTTTTTT. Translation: CASSVTNRDEKLFF.

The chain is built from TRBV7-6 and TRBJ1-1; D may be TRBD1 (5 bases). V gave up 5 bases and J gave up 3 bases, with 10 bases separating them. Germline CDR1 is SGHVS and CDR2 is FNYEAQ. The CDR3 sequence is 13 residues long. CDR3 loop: CASSTQVDTEAFF. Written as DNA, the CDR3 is TGTGCCAGCAGCACACAGGTGGACACTGAAGCTTTCTTT. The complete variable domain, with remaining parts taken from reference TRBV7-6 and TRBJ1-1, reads GAGVSQSPRYKVTKRGQDVALRCDPISGHVSLYWYRQALGQGPEFLTYFNYEAQQDKSGLPNDRFSAERPEGSISTLTIQRTEQRDSAMYRCASSTQVDTEAFFGQGTRLTVV.

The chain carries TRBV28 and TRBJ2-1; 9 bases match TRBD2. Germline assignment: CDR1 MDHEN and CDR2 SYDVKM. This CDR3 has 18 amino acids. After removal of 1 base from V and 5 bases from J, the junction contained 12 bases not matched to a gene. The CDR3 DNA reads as TGTGCCAGCAGTTTATCCTTCTTAGCGGGAGCGAGGAACAATGAGCAGTTCTTC. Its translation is CASSLSFLAGARNNEQFF.

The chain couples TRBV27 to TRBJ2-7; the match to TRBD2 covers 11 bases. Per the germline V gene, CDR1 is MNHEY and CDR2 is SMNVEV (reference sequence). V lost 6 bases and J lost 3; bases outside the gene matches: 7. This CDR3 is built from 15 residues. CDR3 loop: CASSHGLAGGYEQYF. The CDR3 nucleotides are TGTGCCAGCAGCCATGGACTAGCGGGTGGCTACGAGCAGTACTTC.

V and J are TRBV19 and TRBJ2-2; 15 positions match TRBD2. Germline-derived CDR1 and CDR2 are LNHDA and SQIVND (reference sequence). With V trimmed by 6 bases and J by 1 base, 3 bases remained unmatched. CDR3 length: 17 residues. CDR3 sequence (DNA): TGTGCCAGTAGGGGGACTAGCGGGAGGCGGAACACCGGGGAGCTGTTTTTT. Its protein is CASRGTSGRRNTGELFF.